The 17 T cell receptor beta chains given below trace back to one sample, sequenced in a study of CD8 T cells in ankylosing spondylitis. These receptors' targets are unknown. General study findings and limits: Seemingly distinctive of ankylosing spondylitis blood was a TCR beta motif formed by eight highly homologous variants.

TCRdb re-called the 5' RACE reads with MiXCR, one entry per CDR3 protein. The data show 330,000 or so distinct CDR3 sequences, roughly 8% seen once. Sequenced material: blood, either unsorted or a sorted T cell fraction (not recorded which). The receptors here all came from a male donor with ankylosing spondylitis.

The rearrangement links TRBV2 to TRBJ1-1; 8 bases agree with TRBD1. The CDR3 loop spans 15 amino acids. Germline values: CDR1 SNHLY, CDR2 FYNNEI. J lost 4 bases, V lost 6 bases, and 10 bases had no gene match. The CDR3 spells CASRKLDRAGTEAFF. The CDR3 DNA reads as TGTGCCAGCAGGAAGTTGGACAGGGCTGGCACTGAAGCTTTCTTT.

V is TRBV18 and J is TRBJ2-7; 8 positions match TRBD2. After removal of 3 bases from V and 5 bases from J, the junction contained 3 bases not matched to a gene. This CDR3 has 13 amino acids. Looked up from germline, CDR1 is KGHSH and CDR2 is LQKENI. The CDR3 sequence: CASSPGLVNEQYF. CDR3 DNA: TGTGCCAGCTCACCGGGACTAGTCAACGAGCAGTACTTC.

This clonotype was recorded a few times. J is TRBJ2-7 and V is TRBV7-2; TRBD1 matches at 7 bases. Germline assignment: CDR1 SGHTA and CDR2 FQGNSA. The V and J ends lost 5 bases and 2 bases, in that order; junction bases with no gene match: 6. The CDR3 extends over 14 amino acids. The CDR3 sequence is CASSRPGQPYEQYF. Here the CDR3 DNA reads TGTGCCAGCAGCCGCCCGGGACAGCCCTACGAGCAGTACTTC.

There are many counts of this clonotype. This chain uses TRBV11-2 with TRBJ2-3; tentatively, D is TRBD1 (5 bases). The CDR3 runs 14 residues. V dropped 1 base and J dropped 4 bases, with 9 bases sitting between them. CDR1 SGHAT and CDR2 FQNNGV come from the germline V gene. The DNA of the CDR3 is TGTGCCAGCAGCTTAGGACAGAACCCAGATACGCAGTATTTT. This gives the protein CASSLGQNPDTQYF.

The chain is built from TRBV12-5 and TRBJ2-1, with D perhaps matching TRBD1 or TRBD2 (5 bases each). The CDR3 spans 16 residues. Deletions cut 1 base from V and 5 bases from J, with 15 bases between. Per germline, CDR1 LGHNT and CDR2 FRNRAP. The CDR3 region is CASGLAGRWTNNEQFF. CDR3 sequence (DNA): TGTGCTAGTGGTTTGGCGGGACGATGGACCAACAATGAGCAGTTCTTC.

This clonotype has just a few counts. This chain connects TRBV5-1 to TRBJ1-2, with D tentatively TRBD1 (5 bases). CDR1 SGHRS and CDR2 YFSETQ come from the germline V gene. V shed 4 bases and J shed 7 bases, with 11 bases lying between them. CDR3 length equals 12 residues. In DNA, the CDR3 is TGCGCCAGCAGCCAGGGACCTGTTGGCTACACCTTC. Translated, it gives CASSQGPVGYTF.

This clonotype was detected only a few times. The V gene is TRBV11-2, the J gene TRBJ2-7; TRBD2 is a possible D gene (6 bases). Between the trimmed V and J ends, which lost 6 bases and 6 bases, there was a span of 18 bases. CDR1 SGHAT and CDR2 FQNNGV come from the germline V gene. This CDR3 is built from 14 residues. The CDR3 bases are TGTGCCAGCAGTCCCCAGAGACTAGACCCCGAGCAGTACTTC. Translated, it gives CASSPQRLDPEQYF.

Only a few counts were recorded for this clonotype. The gene calls are TRBV12-3 or TRBV12-4 and TRBJ2-1; tentatively, D is TRBD2 (5 bases). The CDR3 runs to 18 residues. V lost 0 bases and J lost 0, with 15 bases in between. Here the CDR3 DNA reads TGTGCCAGCAGTTTAGCGCGTACGGGAAACCCCTCCTACAATGAGCAGTTCTTC. This codes for CASSLARTGNPSYNEQFF.

This chain's CDR3 is CASSRASQANTEAFF. DNA of the CDR3: TGCGCCAGCAGCCGAGCAAGCCAAGCGAACACTGAAGCTTTCTTT. V usage is TRBV5-1 and J usage is TRBJ1-1; D is unclear. The V and J ends lost 4 bases and 1 base respectively, with 14 bases between them. Germline CDR1 reads SGHRS; CDR2 reads YFSETQ. There are 15 residues in the CDR3. The complete variable domain, with remaining parts taken from reference TRBV5-1 and TRBJ1-1, reads KAGVTQTPRYLIKTRGQQVTLSCSPISGHRSVSWYQQTPGQGLQFLFEYFSETQRNKGNFPGRFSGRQFSNSRSEMNVSTLELGDSALYLCASSRASQANTEAFFGQGTRLTVV.

The genes are TRBV10-3 and TRBJ2-2, with D unresolved. Between the trimmed V and J ends, which lost 2 bases and 7 bases, there was a span of 14 bases. This CDR3 has 15 residues. Germline lookup yields CDR1 ENHRY and CDR2 SYGVKD. CDR3 nucleotide sequence: TGTGCCATCAGTGAGGATCTCGGCTGGGGCGGGGAGCTGTTTTTT. Its protein is CAISEDLGWGGELFF.

The table lists this clonotype with a few counts. The rearrangement uses TRBV7-9 and TRBJ2-1, with TRBD2 matching 8 bases. V gave up 0 bases and J gave up 10 bases; unmatched junction bases: 11. The CDR3 length is 16 residues. Per the germline V gene, CDR1 is SEHNR and CDR2 is FQNEAQ (reference sequence). The CDR3 bases are TGTGCCAGCAGCTTAGCTATAGCGGGGTCCCAAGGGGAGCAGTTCTTC. Translating gives CASSLAIAGSQGEQFF.

A few counts support this clonotype. V is TRBV15 and J is TRBJ1-1; D unresolved. Trimming took 0 bases from V and 1 from J, leaving 15 bases between them. Germline V gene data show CDR1 as LNHNV and CDR2 as YYDKDF (reference sequence). There are 17 residues in the CDR3. CDR3 residues: CATSRDRWATWNTEAFF. The CDR3 region has the DNA TGTGCCACCAGCAGAGATCGTTGGGCGACATGGAACACTGAAGCTTTCTTT.

This clonotype was picked up a small number of times. The chain joins TRBV19 to TRBJ2-1, with 13 bases that match TRBD2. The germline V gene encodes CDR1 LNHDA and CDR2 SQIVND (reference sequence). V trimming: 8 bases; J trimming: 5 bases; junction bases outside the gene matches: 6. This CDR3 contains 15 residues. In nucleotides, the CDR3 is TGTGCCAGTTCAGCCGGGACTAGCGGGAACAATGAGCAGTTCTTC. It codes for CASSAGTSGNNEQFF.

This clonotype was found many times. The genes are TRBV7-8 and TRBJ1-4; no firm D call. This CDR3 is built from 16 residues. Trimming removed 5 bases at V and 0 bases at J, with 13 bases between. Germline assignment: CDR1 SGHVS and CDR2 FQNEAQ. The chain's CDR3 is CASSHRHLATNEKLFF. The CDR3 DNA follows: TGTGCCAGCAGCCACCGCCATCTTGCAACTAATGAAAAACTGTTTTTT.

This clonotype was seen a handful of times. This chain uses TRBV15 with TRBJ2-7; D is perhaps TRBD1 (6 bases). The germline V gene has CDR1 LNHNV and CDR2 YYDKDF (reference sequence). Trimming pared 6 bases from V and 5 bases from J, leaving 17 bases between. The CDR3 has 14 residues. DNA for the CDR3: TGTGCCACCAGTACAGGGCAGGGGAAGAACGAGCAGTACTTC. Protein sequence: CATSTGQGKNEQYF.

This chain uses TRBV5-1 with TRBJ2-2; TRBD2 is a possible D gene (6 bases). The CDR3 is 15 amino acids. The germline V gene has CDR1 SGHRS and CDR2 YFSETQ. V was cut by 0 bases and J by 1 base, with 7 bases left in between. In nucleotides, the CDR3 is TGCGCCAGCAGCTTGGCGGGGGAGAACACCGGGGAGCTGTTTTTT. It translates to CASSLAGENTGELFF. Full variable domain (remainder filled in from reference TRBV5-1 and TRBJ2-2): KAGVTQTPRYLIKTRGQQVTLSCSPISGHRSVSWYQQTPGQGLQFLFEYFSETQRNKGNFPGRFSGRQFSNSRSEMNVSTLELGDSALYLCASSLAGENTGELFFGEGSRLTVL.

This clonotype was observed at least ten times. This chain uses TRBV7-9 with TRBJ2-4, with a weak D call TRBD2 (6 bases). The germline V gene encodes CDR1 SEHNR and CDR2 FQNEAQ (reference sequence). The CDR3 has 16 residues. Trimming cost V 5 bases and J 5 bases, with 19 bases left between them. The CDR3 DNA follows: TGTGCCAGCAGCCTCAATGGAGGGGACGGAGAAAACATTCAGTACTTC. Translation gives CASSLNGGDGENIQYF.